The clone carrying this T cell receptor (beta chain) was seen repeatedly, ten times or more. The entry originates in a study of neurological immune-mediated disorders. By 5'RACE with 10-nucleotide random UMIs, the cDNA was made. Every sequencing run gave over 170 million TCR-beta sequences, taken from 15-18 subjects. TCRdb itself ran the 5' RACE reads through MiXCR, one entry per CDR3 protein. Among under 130,000 distinct CDR3 sequences listed, approximately 10% were seen once. Germline V gene data show CDR1 as MNHEY and CDR2 as SVGAGI. The CDR3 length is 15 residues. V lost 7 bases, J lost 5 bases, and 19 bases lay in between. Time point specified: longitudinal time-point 3.

Sequencing input: PBMCs. This TCR was recovered from a female donor with HTLV-1-associated myelopathy (HAM/TSP). This chain connects TRBV6-5 to TRBJ2-3, with D perhaps TRBD1 or TRBD2 (6 bases each). The chain's CDR3 is CASTPPGAGRDTQYF. The DNA of the CDR3 is TGTGCCAGCACCCCCCCGGGGGCGGGGAGAGATACGCAGTATTTT.